This T cell receptor (beta chain) stems from a study of shared clonotypes between healthy human individuals. Comment on this clone: The target antigen is unknown.

TCRdb's table, derived via immunoSEQ multiplex PCR, lists solely in-frame clones and lacks some. The table has roughly 2.2 million clones, under 95% seen once. The CDR3 is 14 residues long. Germline CDR1 is SGDLS and CDR2 is YYNGEE. Trimming cost V 0 bases and J 0 bases, with 6 bases left between them. Findings and caveats of the study: The generation probabilities recorded for non-shared clonotypes fell below those of clonotypes shared by all four donors. Clonotypes that were shared across a handful of donors made up around 5% of naive CD4 clonotypes.

This clonotype was obtained from a man in his late teens or twenties in good health. Some clones in this sample may be carry-over from other donors' samples. The chain uses TRBV9 and TRBJ1-2; D is undetermined. Sequencing used naive CD4+ T cells from PBMCs. As to subset: CD45RA+ positively selected. CDR3 DNA: TGTGCCAGCAGCGTAGTTAGCTCTAACTATGGCTACACCTTC. As protein: CASSVVSSNYGYTF.